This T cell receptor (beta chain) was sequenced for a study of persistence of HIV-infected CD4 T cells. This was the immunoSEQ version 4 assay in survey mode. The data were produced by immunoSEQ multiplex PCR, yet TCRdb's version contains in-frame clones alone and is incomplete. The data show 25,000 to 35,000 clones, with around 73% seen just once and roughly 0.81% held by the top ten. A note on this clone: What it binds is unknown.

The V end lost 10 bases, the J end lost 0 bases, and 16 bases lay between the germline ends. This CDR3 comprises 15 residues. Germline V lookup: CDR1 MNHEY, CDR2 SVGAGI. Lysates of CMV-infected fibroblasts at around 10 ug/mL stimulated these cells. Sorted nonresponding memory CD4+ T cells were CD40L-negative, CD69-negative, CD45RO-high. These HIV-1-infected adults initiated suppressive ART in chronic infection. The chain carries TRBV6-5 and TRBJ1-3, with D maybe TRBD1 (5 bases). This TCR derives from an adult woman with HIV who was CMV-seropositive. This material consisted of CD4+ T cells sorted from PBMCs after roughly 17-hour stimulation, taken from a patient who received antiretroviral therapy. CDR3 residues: CATRTTRSSGNTIYF. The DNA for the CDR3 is TGTGCCACCCGGACAACCCGGAGCTCTGGAAACACCATATATTTT.